This T cell receptor (beta chain) emerged from a study of cytomegalovirus exposure and HLA in healthy donors (TCRdb year 2017). About the investigation overall: In an earlier analysis of roughly 500 of the donors, around 300 Gb of sequence data and approximately 100 million unique TCR beta sequences from about 190 million T cells were reported. An early release that covered roughly 600 HLA-typed donors contained approximately 320 gigabases of sequencing data and about 84 million unique TCR sequences. On average, around 240,000 unique TCR beta nucleotide sequences were sequenced per donor among 300 to 500 genotyped donors of the cohort, with about 17% of those sequences being non-productive. Donor age, sex, ethnicity and CMV serostatus were compiled together with the repertoire data. To predict cytomegalovirus infection status, the study brought together high-throughput TCR immunosequencing, statistical association of individual TCRs with disease status, and machine learning. Rather than drawing on any new phenotypic data, the later analysis identified candidate immune exposures from TCR beta sequences and the way those sequences occurred across donors. A later genetic analysis used genome-wide SNP genotypes for about 60% of the roughly 670 donors, treating that subset as a discovery cohort. A separate validation cohort of about 110 different subjects was used in addition to the 666-subject first cohort. HLA typing covered class I and class II loci at four-digit resolution. Typing coverage differed by locus: A, B, C, DRB1 and DQB1 were typed in roughly 620-630 donors, DQA1 in 522, DPA1 in approximately 610, and DPB1 in 450 to 490. Of the approximately 400 genotyped donors, roughly 85% fell in the genetic ancestry cluster associated with self-reported Caucasian donors. Because of strong linkage in the cohort, roughly five DR-DQ haplotypes were treated as single units for association and clustering. The T cell repertoires of several hundred subjects were profiled by immunosequencing and related to cytomegalovirus serostatus. To decide whether each TCR beta V gene segment behaved as functional or pseudogenic, an earlier analysis of approximately 620 of the donors relied on high-throughput TCR beta sequencing. The study aimed to test whether signatures of past pathogen exposure could be identified by cataloging public T cell receptors. In a later analysis, previously published TCR beta repertoires from several hundred donors were re-analyzed and high-resolution HLA genotyping was added so that TCR occurrence patterns could be studied. All discovery cohort repertoires had been generated on a single sequencing platform. The paper as a whole reports these results and caveats: Across donors, most TCR sequences were observed very rarely, whereas some public TCRs were present in many individuals. In the study, 164 TCR beta chains were listed as associated with cytomegalovirus. In a later genetic analysis, a missense DCLRE1C variant was associated with V-gene and J-gene trimming of TCR beta chains, and the association was replicated in an independent cohort. In a later analysis, HLA-associated TCR beta chains showed more clonal expansion and lower generation probabilities than non-associated chains that were equally common. The 87-base-pair reads could not distinguish some IMGT-functional V segments, including TRBV6-2 and TRBV6-3, so those segments were excluded. This cohort had only TCR beta chains sequenced, and the lack of alpha or paired-chain data limited which features could be detected. According to a later analysis, parvovirus B19, influenza, CMV and Epstein-Barr virus appeared linked to several top co-occurrence clusters. In a later analysis, most CMV-associated TCR beta chains were found to appear HLA-restricted, with HLA associations seemingly driven largely by CMV exposure. The authors suggested that the approach could potentially be generalized to other disease states and immunological phenotypes. In vitro tests confirmed that three of the cytomegalovirus-associated TCR beta chains recognize cytomegalovirus antigens. Immune exposure information for the cohort was limited to CMV serostatus. The presence/absence analyses assumed that sequencing depth was roughly uniform across donors, and that assumption may not be true. Specific HLA alleles were associated with 15,000 to 20,000 TCR beta sequences at a false discovery rate of 0.05 in a later analysis. In a later genetic analysis, fewer N-insertions in productive TCRs were reported among donors in an Asian-associated ancestry cluster than the 666-donor mean. Over 15 rarely observed V segments, including chromosome 9 orphons, were excluded from the earlier analysis of 550 to 700 of the donors because counts were too low. Correlated functional status among segregating V segments might reflect linkage disequilibrium, but an unknown experimental factor could not be ruled out. A group of highly shared sequence variants was considered likely to be a technical artifact of the sequencing pipeline. A further reported finding was that TCR beta sequences accurately predicted the HLA-A and HLA-B alleles for most subjects in the first cohort. When HLA alleles, especially DR and DQ, strongly co-occurred, TCR associations were difficult to assign to individual alleles. In a later analysis, TCR association rates were found to vary across HLA loci, with the most associated TCRs seen for DRB1 alleles and the fewest for HLA-C alleles. In both the original and validation cohorts, the classifier was reported to diagnose cytomegalovirus status with high specificity and sensitivity. Because some donors lacked HLA typing at each locus, the association tests relied only on the typed subset. In an earlier analysis of approximately 590 of the donors, most TCR beta V segments appeared in productive rearrangements about 87% or about 30% of the time, broadly matching IMGT annotations.

This clone appeared a few times. Its recognized antigen is unknown. No much larger clone is present one base from it, and per-base qualities are unavailable. Libraries were prepared through the immunoSEQ multiplex PCR assay. The multiplex PCR relied on a mix of 60 forward primers for TCR Vbeta segments and 13 reverse primers for TCR Jbeta segments. Amplification of the CDR3 region of rearranged TCR beta genes was performed with a multiplex PCR assay on genomic DNA. On the Illumina HiSeq System, the amplified TCR beta libraries were sequenced as 87-base-pair reads. In the original analysis: Across the roughly 700 repertoires, a later analysis counted roughly 84 million unique TCR beta chains, around 11 million of which were shared by at least two donors. Raw reads were error-corrected and collapsed into unique sequences by a nearest-neighbor algorithm in which closely related sequences were merged to remove PCR and sequencing errors. CDR3 sequences were aligned to IMGT reference sequences to assign V, D and J gene segments. For a sequence to be retained, a match of at least six nucleotides to both a V gene segment and a J gene segment was required. Rearrangements were classified as productive when the CDR3 lacked stop codons and remained in frame with V and J, and all other rearrangements were classified as non-productive. Following IMGT convention, CDR3 was defined as the stretch from the second conserved V-encoded cysteine to the conserved J-encoded phenylalanine. The earlier analysis of a few hundred of the donors excluded any sequence lacking an unambiguous match to a single V gene segment. An earlier analysis of several hundred of the donors classified V segments as functional when productive rearrangements were above 56.7% and as segregating when the standard deviation between donors was above 5%. To diagnose cytomegalovirus status from the catalog of TCR beta chain sequences, a statistical classification framework was built. In a later analysis, V and J genes were assigned by comparing TCR nucleotide sequences against IMGT/GENE-DB human TR gene sequences. The TCRdist pipeline was used in a later analysis to assign CDR3 sequences and most-parsimonious VDJ recombination scenarios. A later analysis defined each TCR beta chain by its CDR3 amino acid sequence plus V-gene family, and excluded reads lacking a unique V-gene family. To address suspected cross-contamination and a sequencing artifact, a later analysis removed a few hundred highly shared, low-generation-probability nucleotide sequences. In a later analysis, a clonal expansion index was calculated for each public chain from normalized within-repertoire ranks of inferred template counts. Generation probabilities in a later analysis came from a VDJ recombination model fitted to out-of-frame rearrangements, and those results were checked against IGoR. In a later analysis, hypergeometric tests were used to score TCR-TCR, TCR-HLA and TCR-CMV co-occurrence, with a repertoire-size bias correction applied to TCR pairs. In a later analysis, false discovery rates were estimated by permuting HLA or CMV assignments 20 times. A later analysis grouped co-occurring TCRs with DBSCAN, adding TCRdist sequence similarity when clustering within HLA-allele-positive subsets. Co-occurrence clustering excluded repertoires with fewer than 30,000 or more than 120,000 public chains, plus five with anomalous nucleotide sharing. Sourced from immuneACCESS, this table was stored by TCRdb with only in-frame sequences that have V and J called. A share of the clones is absent; for the studies checked, an unresolved V gene accounts for under half, and the remainder has no known explanation. The V and J calls and clone size come from that table; D and trimming were worked out from the DNA. The sample table contains about 86,000 clones; only one count was recorded for more than 65% of them. The ten largest clones add up to about 7.7% of the sample.

The cohort was made up of approximately 670 healthy bone marrow donors. At the time of sampling, all cohort members were nominally healthy, though unrecorded immune exposures were likely present. The donor tested CMV seronegative and was one of the 352 seronegative cohort members. Each donor provided a peripheral blood sample, and peripheral blood mononuclear cells were used for TCR beta sequencing. The Qiagen DNeasy Blood Extraction Kit was used to extract genomic DNA from the blood cell samples. From its cysteine to its phenylalanine, the CDR3 spans 15 amino acids. Of the read, only the CDR3 DNA is kept; its 45 bases are in frame from base 1. Trimming takes 5 bases off V and 2 bases off J; junction bases not matched to a gene: 8. The germline V gene provides CDR1 MNHNS and CDR2 SASEGT.

The TCR originated in a man in his 60s in good health and CMV-seronegative. The V and J segments used are TRBV6-1 and TRBJ2-7, and 8 junction bases match TRBD1. Sequencing was carried out using PBMCs. The DNA is as follows: TGTGCCAGCAGTAAAATACAGGGGGGAACCTACGAGCAGTACTTC. Translated, this gives CASSKIQGGTYEQYF.